The rows below give T cell receptor beta chains drawn from one sample of a study of glioma-infiltrating T cells. TCRdb re-derived calls from the multiplex PCR reads in MiXCR, one entry per CDR3 protein. The sample yields roughly 190,000 distinct CDR3 sequences, more than 25% seen once. The sequencing input was glioma tissue, nonneoplastic brain tissue, or PBMCs (not recorded which). These receptors were obtained from a human donor with low-grade glioma or glioblastoma, undergoing nonglioma brain surgery, or in good health (not recorded which). The CDR3 runs from the conserved cysteine through the conserved F or W. The D gene is left open where the match is weak. Expanded clones are given a class, and other clones once, few, many or no size at all.

V gene: TRBV12-3/TRBV12-4; J gene: TRBJ1-1; D gene: TRBD1; clone size: many; CDR3 protein: CASSWDRANTEAFF; CDR3 DNA: TGTGCCAGCAGTTGGGACAGGGCGAACACTGAAGCTTTCTTT
V gene: TRBV4-2; J gene: TRBJ1-2; D gene: .; clone size: many; CDR3 protein: CASSQEDYGYTF; CDR3 DNA: TGTGCCAGCAGCCAAGAAGACTATGGCTACACCTTC
V gene: TRBV7-2; J gene: TRBJ2-2; D gene: .; clone size: few; CDR3 protein: CASSLVGGLYTGELFF; CDR3 DNA: TGTGCCAGCAGCTTAGTGGGGGGTCTCTACACCGGGGAGCTGTTTTTT
V gene: TRBV5-1; J gene: TRBJ2-3; D gene: TRBD1; clone size: .; CDR3 protein: CASSSGQGPSTDTQYF; CDR3 DNA: TGCGCCAGCAGCTCCGGACAGGGGCCGAGCACAGATACGCAGTATTTT
V gene: TRBV5-1; J gene: TRBJ1-1; D gene: TRBD1; clone size: few; CDR3 protein: CASRQGTMNTEAFF; CDR3 DNA: TGCGCCAGTCGACAGGGGACCATGAACACTGAAGCTTTCTTT
V gene: TRBV28; J gene: TRBJ2-1; D gene: TRBD2; clone size: many; CDR3 protein: CASSPAGGSGSRVWDEQFF; CDR3 DNA: TGTGCCAGCAGTCCTGCAGGGGGTAGCGGGAGTAGGGTTTGGGATGAGCAGTTCTTC
V gene: TRBV20-1; J gene: TRBJ2-1; D gene: TRBD2; clone size: many; CDR3 protein: CSARDRLAEENEQFF; CDR3 DNA: TGCAGTGCTAGAGACCGTCTAGCGGAGGAGAATGAGCAGTTCTTC
V gene: TRBV27; J gene: TRBJ1-1; D gene: .; clone size: many; CDR3 protein: CASSREGRTEAFF; CDR3 DNA: TGTGCCAGCTCCAGGGAGGGTAGGACTGAAGCTTTCTTT
V gene: TRBV5-4; J gene: TRBJ2-7; D gene: TRBD1; clone size: once; CDR3 protein: CASSLGQGRYEQYF; CDR3 DNA: TGTGCCAGCAGCTTAGGACAGGGCCGCTACGAGCAGTACTTC
V gene: TRBV19; J gene: TRBJ2-5; D gene: .; clone size: .; CDR3 protein: CASSSPGAQETKYF; CDR3 DNA: TGTGCCAGTTCATCTCCAGGGGCTCAAGAGACCAAGTACTTC
V gene: TRBV7-8; J gene: TRBJ1-4; D gene: .; clone size: few; CDR3 protein: CASSATGGGTNEKLFF; CDR3 DNA: TGTGCCAGCAGCGCCACCGGGGGGGGAACTAATGAAAAACTGTTTTTT
V gene: TRBV12-3/TRBV12-4; J gene: TRBJ2-7; D gene: TRBD1; clone size: .; CDR3 protein: CASSWTGTVHYEQYF; CDR3 DNA: TGTGCCAGCAGTTGGACCGGGACAGTGCACTACGAGCAGTACTTC
V gene: TRBV7-9; J gene: TRBJ2-1; D gene: TRBD2; clone size: many; CDR3 protein: CASSLGSGSSYNEQFF; CDR3 DNA: TGTGCCAGCAGTTTAGGTAGCGGGAGCTCCTACAATGAGCAGTTCTTC
V gene: TRBV7-9; J gene: TRBJ1-2; D gene: .; clone size: many; CDR3 protein: CASSPAGGGLRYGYTF; CDR3 DNA: TGTGCCAGCAGCCCAGCCGGTGGAGGCCTTCGCTATGGCTACACCTTC
V gene: TRBV6-1; J gene: TRBJ2-2; D gene: TRBD2; clone size: many; CDR3 protein: CASSIGLAGAGELFF; CDR3 DNA: TGTGCCAGCAGTATCGGACTAGCCGGGGCCGGGGAGCTGTTTTTT
V gene: TRBV7-2; J gene: TRBJ2-1; D gene: .; clone size: many; CDR3 protein: CASSLVTRDDEQFF; CDR3 DNA: TGTGCCAGCAGCTTAGTAACCAGGGACGATGAGCAGTTCTTC
V gene: TRBV4-2; J gene: TRBJ2-7; D gene: .; clone size: .; CDR3 protein: CASSPYTQETTYEQNF; CDR3 DNA: TGTGCAAGCAGCCCGTATACACAGGAAACCACCTACGAGCAGAACTTC
V gene: TRBV28; J gene: TRBJ1-5; D gene: .; clone size: once; CDR3 protein: CASREGSVNQPQHF; CDR3 DNA: TGTGCCAGCAGGGAGGGTTCTGTCAATCAGCCCCAGCATTTT
V gene: TRBV29-1; J gene: TRBJ2-1; D gene: TRBD1; clone size: .; CDR3 protein: CSVVWDRVYNEQFF; CDR3 DNA: TGCAGCGTTGTCTGGGACAGGGTCTACAATGAGCAGTTCTTC
V gene: TRBV6-1; J gene: TRBJ2-2; D gene: .; clone size: many; CDR3 protein: CASSLGRAGELFF; CDR3 DNA: TGTGCCAGCAGCCTTGGCAGGGCCGGGGAGCTGTTTTTT
V gene: TRBV7-3; J gene: TRBJ2-5; D gene: TRBD2; clone size: .; CDR3 protein: CASSSTSGASQETQYF; CDR3 DNA: TGTGCCAGCAGCTCGACTAGCGGGGCTAGCCAAGAGACCCAGTACTTC
V gene: TRBV6-2/TRBV6-3; J gene: TRBJ2-7; D gene: .; clone size: many; CDR3 protein: CASSYSLAPESYEQYF; CDR3 DNA: TGTGCCAGCAGTTACTCCCTAGCGCCGGAAAGCTACGAGCAGTACTTC
V gene: TRBV27; J gene: TRBJ1-4; D gene: .; clone size: .; CDR3 protein: CASSPGQNEKLFF; CDR3 DNA: TGTGCCAGCAGTCCCGGACAGAATGAAAAACTGTTTTTT
V gene: TRBV6-1; J gene: TRBJ2-1; D gene: TRBD2; clone size: .; CDR3 protein: CASSEPGLAVNEQFF; CDR3 DNA: TGCGCCAGCAGTGAACCGGGACTAGCGGTCAATGAGCAGTTCTTC
V gene: TRBV27; J gene: TRBJ2-1; D gene: .; clone size: .; CDR3 protein: CACSPDDEEQFF; CDR3 DNA: TGCGCCTGCAGTCCCGATGACGAGGAGCAGTTCTTC
V gene: TRBV4-2; J gene: TRBJ2-1; D gene: .; clone size: .; CDR3 protein: CASGELPNEQFF; CDR3 DNA: TGTGCTAGCGGCGAGCTACCCAATGAGCAGTTCTTC
V gene: TRBV4-1; J gene: TRBJ1-6; D gene: .; clone size: few; CDR3 protein: CASSRHEGRISYNSPLHF; CDR3 DNA: TGCGCCAGCAGCCGTCACGAGGGGAGGATTTCCTATAATTCACCCCTCCACTTT
V gene: TRBV20-1; J gene: TRBJ2-5; D gene: .; clone size: .; CDR3 protein: CSASMGVRETQYF; CDR3 DNA: TGCAGTGCTAGTATGGGAGTTAGAGAGACCCAGTACTTC
V gene: TRBV19; J gene: TRBJ1-5; D gene: .; clone size: .; CDR3 protein: CASIIDRSGGQPQHF; CDR3 DNA: TGTGCCAGTATTATAGATCGTTCGGGGGGACAGCCCCAGCATTTT
V gene: TRBV4-1; J gene: TRBJ1-2; D gene: .; clone size: many; CDR3 protein: CASSQDRQPHSGYTF; CDR3 DNA: TGCGCCAGCAGCCAAGATCGGCAGCCGCATTCGGGCTACACCTTC
V gene: TRBV20-1; J gene: TRBJ2-7; D gene: TRBD2; clone size: many; CDR3 protein: CSAGTSAHSYEQYF; CDR3 DNA: TGCAGTGCCGGGACTAGCGCCCACTCCTACGAGCAGTACTTC
V gene: TRBV4-2; J gene: TRBJ1-6; D gene: .; clone size: many; CDR3 protein: CASSQQAEVGNSPLHF; CDR3 DNA: TGTGCCAGCAGCCAACAAGCCGAGGTGGGGAATTCACCCCTCCACTTT
V gene: TRBV7-2; J gene: TRBJ2-5; D gene: .; clone size: many; CDR3 protein: CASSSGGAETQYF; CDR3 DNA: TGTGCCAGCAGCTCCGGAGGTGCAGAGACCCAGTACTTC
V gene: TRBV19; J gene: TRBJ1-1; D gene: .; clone size: many; CDR3 protein: CASSPRGNTEAFF; CDR3 DNA: TGTGCCAGTAGTCCCAGGGGGAACACTGAAGCTTTCTTT
V gene: TRBV12-3/TRBV12-4; J gene: TRBJ2-7; D gene: .; clone size: .; CDR3 protein: CASSPTGGRDEQYF; CDR3 DNA: TGTGCCAGCAGTCCGACAGGAGGGCGAGACGAGCAGTACTTC
V gene: TRBV2; J gene: TRBJ1-1; D gene: .; clone size: .; CDR3 protein: CAGRLQVNTKAFF; CDR3 DNA: TGTGCCGGCAGATTACAGGTGAACACTAAAGCTTTCTTT
V gene: TRBV20-1; J gene: TRBJ2-2; D gene: .; clone size: many; CDR3 protein: CSAREGSVNTGELFF; CDR3 DNA: TGCAGTGCTAGAGAGGGTAGCGTGAACACCGGGGAGCTGTTTTTT
V gene: TRBV27; J gene: TRBJ1-5; D gene: TRBD1; clone size: many; CDR3 protein: CASITRDRVSNQPQHF; CDR3 DNA: TGTGCCAGCATCACCCGGGACAGGGTCAGCAATCAGCCCCAGCATTTT
V gene: TRBV29-1; J gene: TRBJ2-7; D gene: .; clone size: many; CDR3 protein: CSVERHYEQYF; CDR3 DNA: TGCAGCGTTGAAAGACACTACGAGCAGTACTTC
V gene: TRBV7-2; J gene: TRBJ2-4; D gene: TRBD1; clone size: many; CDR3 protein: CASSLSTGVDIQYF; CDR3 DNA: TGTGCCAGCAGCTTATCTACAGGGGTGGACATTCAGTACTTC
V gene: TRBV3-1; J gene: TRBJ1-5; D gene: .; clone size: many; CDR3 protein: CASSPDFNQPQHF; CDR3 DNA: TGTGCCAGCAGCCCGGATTTCAATCAGCCCCAGCATTTT
V gene: TRBV6-1; J gene: TRBJ2-5; D gene: .; clone size: .; CDR3 protein: CASSDVTVGAQEAQYF; CDR3 DNA: TGTGCCAGCAGTGATGTCACGGTGGGGGCACAAGAGGCCCAGTACTTC
V gene: TRBV6-5; J gene: TRBJ1-2; D gene: TRBD1; clone size: .; CDR3 protein: CASILTGGIVGYTF; CDR3 DNA: TGTGCCAGCATCCTGACAGGGGGCATTGTTGGCTACACCTTC
V gene: TRBV7-8; J gene: TRBJ1-4; D gene: .; clone size: many; CDR3 protein: CASSRGGRANEKLFF; CDR3 DNA: TGTGCCAGCAGCCGGGGGGGACGGGCGAATGAAAAACTGTTTTTT
V gene: TRBV14; J gene: TRBJ1-2; D gene: TRBD1; clone size: .; CDR3 protein: CASSQVRGQGSYTF; CDR3 DNA: TGTGCCAGCAGCCAAGTACGGGGACAGGGGTCCTACACCTTC
V gene: TRBV2; J gene: TRBJ1-5; D gene: TRBD1; clone size: once; CDR3 protein: CASSEEKWQGVPDQPQHF; CDR3 DNA: TGTGCCAGCAGTGAAGAAAAATGGCAGGGGGTGCCCGACCAGCCCCAGCATTTT
V gene: TRBV2; J gene: TRBJ2-6; D gene: .; clone size: few; CDR3 protein: CASSGSSGANVLTF; CDR3 DNA: TGTGCCAGCAGCGGATCGTCTGGGGCCAACGTCCTGACTTTC
V gene: TRBV20-1; J gene: TRBJ2-7; D gene: .; clone size: many; CDR3 protein: CSAQQTVVGEQYF; CDR3 DNA: TGCAGTGCTCAACAGACGGTAGTTGGCGAGCAGTACTTC
V gene: TRBV3-1; J gene: TRBJ1-2; D gene: .; clone size: .; CDR3 protein: CASSWNRGGDNYGYTF; CDR3 DNA: TGTGCCAGCAGCTGGAATCGGGGCGGAGATAACTATGGCTACACCTTC
V gene: TRBV12-3/TRBV12-4; J gene: TRBJ2-3; D gene: TRBD1; clone size: few; CDR3 protein: CASRDRGLTDTQYF; CDR3 DNA: TGTGCCAGCAGGGACAGGGGGCTGACAGATACGCAGTATTTT
V gene: TRBV6-2/TRBV6-3; J gene: TRBJ2-1; D gene: TRBD2; clone size: .; CDR3 protein: CASSFGLEGMYNEQFF; CDR3 DNA: TGTGCCAGCAGTTTTGGACTAGAGGGAATGTACAATGAGCAGTTCTTC
V gene: TRBV28; J gene: TRBJ1-5; D gene: TRBD1; clone size: many; CDR3 protein: CASSLAGQAESNQPQHF; CDR3 DNA: TGTGCCAGCAGTTTGGCGGGACAGGCCGAAAGCAATCAGCCCCAGCATTTT
V gene: TRBV10-3; J gene: TRBJ2-3; D gene: .; clone size: few; CDR3 protein: CAISESAGSSTDTQYF; CDR3 DNA: TGTGCCATCAGTGAGTCGGCAGGTAGTAGCACAGATACGCAGTATTTT
V gene: TRBV10-3; J gene: TRBJ1-1; D gene: .; clone size: many; CDR3 protein: CAISESSPRTEAFF; CDR3 DNA: TGTGCCATCAGTGAGTCCTCACCCCGAACTGAAGCTTTCTTT
V gene: TRBV4-1; J gene: TRBJ2-1; D gene: TRBD2; clone size: few; CDR3 protein: CASSQVELAVYNEQFF; CDR3 DNA: TGCGCCAGCAGCCAAGTCGAACTAGCGGTCTACAATGAGCAGTTCTTC
V gene: TRBV6-1; J gene: TRBJ1-2; D gene: .; clone size: .; CDR3 protein: CASSVGQLANYGYTF; CDR3 DNA: TGTGCCAGCAGTGTCGGACAGTTAGCTAACTATGGCTACACCTTC
V gene: TRBV6-1; J gene: TRBJ1-1; D gene: TRBD1; clone size: many; CDR3 protein: CASRNQGTGDGTEAFF; CDR3 DNA: TGTGCCAGCAGGAACCAGGGGACAGGGGATGGAACTGAAGCTTTCTTT
V gene: TRBV6-2/TRBV6-3; J gene: TRBJ1-1; D gene: .; clone size: .; CDR3 protein: CASSYPQNTEAFF; CDR3 DNA: TGTGCCAGCAGTTACCCGCAGAACACTGAAGCTTTCTTT
V gene: TRBV28; J gene: TRBJ2-1; D gene: .; clone size: many; CDR3 protein: CASSLVARGENEQFF; CDR3 DNA: TGTGCCAGCAGTTTAGTGGCTAGAGGGGAGAATGAGCAGTTCTTC